Following are 18 T cell receptor beta chains from one sample sequenced in a study of blood T cell repertoires in COVID-19. The data were produced by immunoSEQ multiplex PCR, yet TCRdb's version contains in-frame clones alone and is incomplete. The sample comprises around 470,000 clones, around 91% of which are singletons, and approximately 0.65% rests with the top ten. Sequencing was done on a sample of PBMCs or T cells enriched from blood (not recorded which). These receptors were taken from a man between 18 and 35 years old who had recovered from COVID-19.

The chain has TRBV18 and TRBJ2-5; a possible D gene is TRBD1 (5 bases). Trimming took off 3 bases at V and 3 bases at J, with 8 bases between the two ends. Per germline, CDR1 KGHSH and CDR2 LQKENI. The CDR3 runs to 13 residues. For the CDR3, the DNA is TGTGCCAGCTCACCGGTCAGGGAAGAGACCCAGTACTTC. It specifies CASSPVREETQYF.

This rearrangement joins TRBV5-1 to TRBJ2-2, with a tentative D call TRBD1 (6 bases). CDR1 SGHRS and CDR2 YFSETQ come from the germline V gene. The CDR3 covers 15 residues. The V and J ends lost 4 bases and 3 bases respectively, with 13 bases between them. The DNA of the CDR3 is TGCGCCAGCAGCATCCTGACAGGCGACACCGGGGAGCTGTTTTTT. Amino acid sequence: CASSILTGDTGELFF.

The gene calls are TRBV7-2 and TRBJ1-4; maybe TRBD1 (5 bases). CDR1 is SGHTA and CDR2 is FQGNSA in the germline V gene. CDR3 length: 17 amino acids. V was trimmed by 5 bases and J by 7 bases, leaving 23 bases between them. The CDR3 region has the DNA TGTGCCAGCAGCCACACATCAGGCTACAGGATCGGTGAAAAACTGTTTTTT. Its translation: CASSHTSGYRIGEKLFF.

V gene TRBV6-6 combines with J gene TRBJ2-2; D perhaps matches TRBD2 (5 bases). Germline V gene data show CDR1 as MNHNY and CDR2 as SVGAGI (reference sequence). There are 15 residues in the CDR3. The V and J ends lost 2 bases and 2 bases respectively, with 9 bases between them. Here the CDR3 reads CASSYGSINTGELFF. In DNA, the CDR3 is TGTGCCAGCAGTTACGGGAGTATCAACACCGGGGAGCTGTTTTTT.

This chain links TRBV12-3 or TRBV12-4 with TRBJ1-3, with D uncertain. The CDR3 length is 13 residues. V lost 6 bases and J lost 0, with 6 bases in between. The CDR3 region is CASSLLSGNTIYF. The CDR3 DNA reads TGTGCCAGCAGCCTTCTCTCTGGAAACACCATATATTTT.

The J gene is TRBJ1-3, the V gene TRBV5-4, with unresolved D. The CDR3 totals 15 residues. The germline V gene encodes CDR1 SGHNT and CDR2 YYREEE (reference sequence). V was clipped by 0 bases and J by 2 bases, with 9 bases between them. CDR3 in amino acids: CASSLDSGTGNTIYF. DNA for the CDR3: TGTGCCAGCAGCTTGGATTCCGGGACTGGAAACACCATATATTTT.

The chain joins TRBV19 to TRBJ1-5, with D perhaps TRBD1 (6 bases). V was pared by 6 bases and J by 0 bases, with 18 bases between. In germline, CDR1 is LNHDA, CDR2 SQIVND (reference sequence). The CDR3 loop spans 17 amino acids. The CDR3 DNA reads as TGTGCCAGTAGCCCTCTCCAGGGGAAAGATAGCAATCAGCCCCAGCATTTT. Its protein product is CASSPLQGKDSNQPQHF.

The chain couples TRBV18 to TRBJ2-7, with D possibly matching TRBD2 (6 bases). The CDR3 covers 12 residues. Trimming took off 6 bases at V and 7 bases at J, with 13 bases between the two ends. In germline, CDR1 is KGHSH, CDR2 LQKENI. The chain's CDR3 is CASSRSGGEQYF. CDR3 nucleotides: TGTGCCAGCTCTCGGAGTGGGGGGGAGCAGTACTTC.

The CDR3 region is CASSRRASYEQYF. The CDR3 region has the DNA TGTGCCAGCAGCCGCAGGGCATCCTACGAGCAGTACTTC. The chain combines TRBV3-1 (or the pseudogene TRBV3-2) with TRBJ2-7; D is perhaps TRBD1 (5 bases). V gave up 4 bases and J gave up 1 base, with 8 bases separating them. Germline V gene data show CDR1 as LGHDT and CDR2 as YNNKEL (reference sequence). This CDR3 region has 13 residues.

The gene calls are TRBV20-1 and TRBJ2-1; 9 nucleotides match TRBD2. The V gene's germline CDR1 is DFQATT and CDR2 SNEGSKA (reference sequence). The V segment lost 3 bases and the J segment 1 base; nucleotides outside the gene matches: 7. CDR3 length equals 16 residues. The CDR3 region is CSASSGGRGSYNEQFF. In DNA, the CDR3 is TGCAGTGCTAGTTCGGGCGGGAGGGGGTCCTACAATGAGCAGTTCTTC.

This clone has just one count. Other DNA sequences within the sample encode an identical CDR3. The chain uses TRBV14 and TRBJ1-2; D unclear. Germline CDR1 and CDR2: SGHDN and FVKESK. V lost 0 bases and J lost 5, with 7 bases in between. CDR3 length: 13 residues. The CDR3 DNA is TGTGCCAGCAGCCAAGACCGACTTTATGGCTACACCTTC. Residues: CASSQDRLYGYTF.

The rearrangement uses TRBV3-1 (or the pseudogene TRBV3-2) and TRBJ2-1; TRBD2 matches at 14 bases. J was trimmed by 9 bases and V by 6 bases; bases with no gene match: 4. In germline, CDR1 is LGHDT, CDR2 YNNKEL (reference sequence). The CDR3 covers 14 residues. Here the CDR3 reads CASRGLAGVGEQFF. The CDR3 bases are TGTGCCAGCAGGGGACTAGCGGGAGTTGGTGAGCAGTTCTTC.

The chain uses TRBV2 and TRBJ2-3, with 8 bases lining up with TRBD1. There are 16 residues in the CDR3. Trimming cost V 8 bases and J 2 bases; bases outside gene matches: 12. Per the germline V gene, CDR1 is SNHLY and CDR2 is FYNNEI. For the CDR3, the DNA is TGTGCCAGCGGGGGAAAAGGGACAGGCAACACAGATACGCAGTATTTT. It is translated as CASGGKGTGNTDTQYF.

The chain joins TRBV12-3 or TRBV12-4 to TRBJ2-1, with a possible D match to TRBD1 (5 bases). The V gene lost 7 bases and the J gene lost 5 bases, with 12 bases spanning the gap. The CDR3 sequence is 13 residues long. In DNA form, the CDR3 reads TGTGCCAGCATGAGGTTAGGGGACAATGAGCAGTTCTTC. Its translation is CASMRLGDNEQFF.

Worth noting for this clone: Other DNA sequences of this sample code for an identical CDR3. The chain uses TRBV4-1 and TRBJ1-2; 7 bases fit TRBD1. Germline V gene lookup returns CDR1 MGHRA and CDR2 YSYEKL. There are 14 residues in the CDR3. Germline trimming cut 0 bases from V and 7 bases from J; bases unmatched to any gene: 5. CDR3 coding DNA: TGCGCCAGCAGCCAAGACAGGGGGGCGGGTGGCTACACCTTC. It encodes CASSQDRGAGGYTF.

V is TRBV5-1 and J is TRBJ1-6, with D uncertain. CDR3 length equals 15 residues. Germline V lookup: CDR1 SGHRS, CDR2 YFSETQ. Trimming took off 1 base at V and 9 bases at J, with 14 bases between the two ends. DNA of the CDR3: TGCGCCAGCAGCTTGCTTGCCCAAACTGCTTCACCCCTCCACTTT. Amino acid sequence: CASSLLAQTASPLHF.

The J gene is TRBJ1-1, the V gene TRBV21-1; TRBD1, the D gene given by the table, was not confirmed from the DNA. TRBV21-1 is annotated as a pseudogene. The CDR3 extends over 18 amino acids. CDR3 sequence: CASSKVRDRDYRNTEAFF. CDR3 sequence (DNA): TGTGCCAGCAGCAAAGTAAGGGACAGGGATTATAGGAACACTGAAGCTTTCTTT.

This clone is a singleton in its sample. The chain is built from TRBV12-3 or TRBV12-4 and TRBJ1-2; D gene uncertain. This CDR3 is 13 amino acids long. V was pared by 2 bases and J by 4 bases, with 8 bases between. The CDR3: CASSLRSGYGYTF. DNA of the CDR3: TGTGCCAGCAGTTTACGCTCGGGCTATGGCTACACCTTC.